The entry below describes one T cell receptor beta chain. What it binds is not known. This entry comes from a study of shared clonotypes between healthy human individuals. Study findings and constraints: Blood alone was sampled, and tissue repertoires likely differ.

The protocol was immunoSEQ multiplex PCR, while the TCRdb copy is restricted to in-frame clones and leaves out a portion. The table records more than 200,000 clones, just over 65% of them present only once. The CDR3 spans 14 residues. Trimming removed 6 bases at V and 0 bases at J, with 6 bases between. Germline lookup yields CDR1 MDHEN and CDR2 SYDVKM. CD4+ cell separation produced CD45RA+ naive and CD45RA-negative memory subsets. The TCR comes from a young man in good health. Sequencing was done on a sample of memory CD4+ T cells sorted from blood. Sample subset: CD45RA-negative fraction. The rearrangement joins TRBV28 to TRBJ2-6; D is uncertain. CDR3 amino acids: CASRPYSGANVLTF. CDR3 nucleotide sequence: TGTGCCAGCAGGCCTTACTCTGGGGCCAACGTCCTGACTTTC.